Each of the 2 T cell receptor beta chains below was sequenced from the same sample in a study of cytomegalovirus exposure and HLA in healthy donors. TCRdb's copy holds only in-frame clones and misses some; the assay was immunoSEQ multiplex PCR. The sample has under 200,000 clones, roughly 90% seen once; the top ten hold 4% to 5%. The specimen sequenced was PBMCs. These TCRs come from a man aged 18 to 30 in good health and CMV-seropositive.

This clone has a single count. The chain recombines TRBV4-1 with TRBJ2-1; D may be TRBD2 (5 bases). This CDR3 is built from 15 residues. Looked up from germline, CDR1 is MGHRA and CDR2 is YSYEKL. Trimming pared 0 bases from V and 10 bases from J, leaving 16 bases between. The CDR3 loop reads CASSQEWEVLAEQFF. In DNA form, the CDR3 reads TGCGCCAGCAGCCAAGAGTGGGAAGTTCTAGCAGAGCAGTTCTTC.

V usage is TRBV6-1 and J usage is TRBJ2-7, with a tentative D call TRBD2 (6 bases). The CDR3 is 15 amino acids. The V gene lost 0 bases and the J gene lost 3 bases, with 12 bases spanning the gap. Germline CDR1 MNHNS, CDR2 SASEGT. CDR3 coding DNA: TGTGCCAGCAGTGAAGCGTCGGGAGTAAGCTACGAGCAGTACTTC. Its protein product is CASSEASGVSYEQYF.